These 9 T cell receptor beta chains were sequenced from one sample in a study of blood T cell repertoires in COVID-19. Generated by immunoSEQ multiplex PCR, the TCRdb table keeps only in-frame clones and is missing some. The sample contains roughly 66,000 clones, 90% to 95% of which appear only once. The specimen was peripheral blood. The receptor set was obtained from a human donor in a cohort sampled during active COVID-19.

The chain links TRBV7-8 to TRBJ2-1, with 9 positions matching TRBD2. Per the germline V gene, CDR1 is SGHVS and CDR2 is FQNEAQ. This CDR3 contains 15 residues. V lost 5 bases, J lost 8 bases, and 10 bases stayed unmatched. This chain's CDR3 is CASSRGRAGLDEQFF. The DNA for the CDR3 is TGTGCCAGCAGCCGCGGGAGGGCCGGATTGGATGAGCAGTTCTTC. The whole variable domain, filled in from reference TRBV7-8 and TRBJ2-1, reads GAGVSQSPRYKVAKRGQDVALRCDPISGHVSLFWYQQALGQGPEFLTYFQNEAQLDKSGLPSDRFFAERPEGSVSTLKIQRTQQEDSAVYLCASSRGRAGLDEQFFGPGTRLTVL.

The V gene is TRBV21-1, the J gene TRBJ2-1; the table assigns TRBD1, which was not confirmed against the DNA. TRBV21-1 counts as a pseudogene. The CDR3 consists of 17 residues. In nucleotides, the CDR3 is TGTGCCAGCAGCAATCCCTGCTTGGGGCAGTTCTACAATGAGCAGTTCTTC. Translation: CASSNPCLGQFYNEQFF.

The gene calls are TRBV25-1 and TRBJ2-1; 7 nucleotides line up with TRBD1. Germline V gene lookup returns CDR1 MGHDK and CDR2 SYGVNS. The CDR3 spans 16 residues. With V trimmed by 3 bases and J by 6 bases, 11 bases remained unmatched. As DNA, the CDR3 is TGTGCCAGCAGTGACGACCCGGACAGGAGAGGCAATGAGCAGTTCTTC. This gives the protein CASSDDPDRRGNEQFF.

The J gene is TRBJ2-4, the V gene TRBV19; possibly TRBD1 for D (6 bases). The CDR3 has 16 residues. Trimming cost V 6 bases and J 2 bases, with 17 bases left between them. Germline loops: CDR1 LNHDA, CDR2 SQIVND (reference sequence). The CDR3 here is CASRVGQGFSKNIQYF. In nucleotides, the CDR3 is TGTGCCAGTAGAGTTGGGCAGGGGTTCTCCAAAAACATTCAGTACTTC.

The chain has TRBV5-5 and TRBJ1-2; D uncertain. Germline V gene sequence: CDR1 SGHKS, CDR2 YYEKEE (reference sequence). Deletions cut 0 bases from V and 5 bases from J, with 11 bases between. CDR3 size: 14 residues. The CDR3 bases are TGTGCCAGCAGCTTGGGGCACGGGAGGTATGGCTACACCTTC. The encoded protein is CASSLGHGRYGYTF.

This chain uses TRBV6-5 with TRBJ1-6, with a tentative D call TRBD1 (5 bases). Germline V CDR1 and CDR2: MNHEY, SVGAGI. V lost 0 bases and J 10 bases, leaving 16 bases between the germline ends. The CDR3 is 16 amino acids. CDR3 residues: CASSYSHRQGYSPLHF. CDR3 coding DNA: TGTGCCAGCAGTTACTCACATCGTCAGGGATACTCACCCCTCCACTTT.

The rearrangement links TRBV27 to TRBJ1-2; 8 bases agree with TRBD1. The V gene end was trimmed by 1 base and the J gene end by 8 bases; junction bases not matched to a gene: 9. This CDR3 is built from 15 residues. Germline V gene lookup returns CDR1 MNHEY and CDR2 SMNVEV (reference sequence). In DNA form, the CDR3 reads TGTGCCAGCAGTTTATTAAACCGGGACAGGAGCGGCTACACCTTC. Translated: CASSLLNRDRSGYTF.

The chain links TRBV5-8 to TRBJ1-4; 8 bases are shared with TRBD1. The CDR3 totals 16 residues. Unmatched junction bases numbered 3, after V lost 0 bases and J lost 2 bases. In germline, CDR1 is SGHTS, CDR2 YDEGEE. CDR3 in DNA: TGTGCCAGCAGCTTGGACGCAGGGGGCACTAATGAAAAACTGTTTTTT. Translation: CASSLDAGGTNEKLFF.

The CDR3: CASSLGLAGGTGTQYF. The CDR3 coding sequence is TGTGCCAGCAGCTTAGGACTAGCGGGGGGGACTGGGACCCAGTACTTC. The J gene is TRBJ2-5, the V gene TRBV7-2, with 14 bases that match TRBD2. The germline V gene has CDR1 SGHTA and CDR2 FQGNSA. CDR3 length: 16 amino acids. The junction had 5 bases not matched to a gene; V was cut back by 1 base and J by 7 bases.